This TCR beta chain was identified in a study of blood T cell repertoires in COVID-19. Study as a whole: Both acute and convalescent COVID-19 samples were obtained from the United States, Italy and Spain. Sources were T cells, B-cell-depleted T cells, or PBMCs; the material itself was cDNA or gDNA.

This CDR3 comprises 12 residues. Germline-derived CDR1 and CDR2 are SGHRS and YFSETQ. Trimming took off 4 bases at V and 4 bases at J, with 8 bases between the two ends. Methods used by the authors: Reference gene primer amplification gave estimated nucleated cell counts. Sequencing used immunoSEQ multiplex PCR; TCRdb keeps in-frame clones, though not all of them. V, J and clone size were drawn from that table, and D and trimming were deduced from the DNA. The repertoire holds 20,000 to 30,000 clones, with around 92% as singletons. The clonotype comes from a human donor in a cohort sampled during active COVID-19. The sample was peripheral blood. The rearrangement uses TRBV5-1 and TRBJ1-2; no firm D call. Written as DNA, the CDR3 is TGCGCCAGCAGCGGGAGCGGCTATGGCTACACCTTC. Its translation is CASSGSGYGYTF.